The clone carrying this T cell receptor (beta chain) appeared many times. What it recognizes is unknown. The sample belongs to a study of identical twins. Notes on the study in general: Twin pairs had excess sharing that was weaker in beta out-of-frame sequences.

Per the germline V gene, CDR1 is DFQATT and CDR2 is SNEGSKA (reference sequence). The CDR3 totals 12 residues. MiXCR, applied by TCRdb to the 5' RACE reads, yields one record per CDR3 protein. The table has roughly 250,000 distinct CDR3 sequences, approximately 7% seen once. These data were also filed under a second study, of yellow fever vaccine responses in identical twins.

The sequence came from a woman aged 18-29 years in good health. V gene TRBV20-1 combines with J gene TRBJ2-3; D may be TRBD2 (7 bases). Sequencing was done on a sample of memory (CD45RO+) T cells sorted from blood. CDR3 sequence reads: CSRGAGTDTQYF. The CDR3 DNA follows: TGCAGCCGGGGGGCCGGCACAGATACGCAGTATTTT.